The T cell receptor (beta chain) described here comes from a study of blood T cell repertoires in COVID-19. Overall study context: From T cells, B-cell-depleted T cells, or PBMCs came the material, which was cDNA or gDNA.

Method: immunoSEQ multiplex PCR; TCRdb's copy keeps in-frame clones and lacks some. Among 250,000 to 350,000 clones listed, 85% to 90% were seen once. This CDR3 comprises 13 residues. Germline CDR1 reads LGHNA; CDR2 reads YNFKEQ. The germline V and J ends were trimmed by 3 bases and 10 bases, with 14 bases remaining between them. Seattle's cohort entered during active infection and was followed longitudinally. Input material: peripheral blood. The source is a woman in her 30s with COVID-19, enrolled during active disease. The chain combines TRBV4-2 with TRBJ2-3, with a weak D call TRBD2 (6 bases). CDR3 residues: CASSQSLREAQYF. As DNA, the CDR3 is TGTGCCAGCAGCCAGTCGTTAAGGGAGGCGCAGTATTTT.